This T cell receptor beta chain was sequenced during a study of sequential checkpoint blockade in melanoma. As for the study in general: Randomization was 1:1 between first-line nivolumab→ipilimumab and ipilimumab→nivolumab.

Some clones are missing from TCRdb's copy, which holds only in-frame ones; the method was immunoSEQ multiplex PCR. The sample has around 30,000 clones, approximately 82% seen once. Treatment specified: randomized to nivolumab then ipilimumab (arm A) or the reverse (arm B). Live CD3+CD8+ CD19− CD56− cells were sorted from PBMCs. J lost 6 bases, V lost 1 base, and 10 bases had no gene match. Germline values: CDR1 MNHNY, CDR2 SVGAGI (reference sequence). The CDR3 loop spans 16 amino acids. The sequencing here drew on CD8+ T cells sorted from blood (inferred from file names), taken from a patient given nivolumab and ipilimumab in sequence. The source of this sequence is a human donor with melanoma. The J gene is TRBJ1-2, the V gene TRBV6-6; 8 nucleotides match TRBD1. The CDR3 bases are TGTGCCAGCAGTTACTGGGGGGCAGGGGGCAACGATGGCTACACCTTC. It encodes CASSYWGAGGNDGYTF.